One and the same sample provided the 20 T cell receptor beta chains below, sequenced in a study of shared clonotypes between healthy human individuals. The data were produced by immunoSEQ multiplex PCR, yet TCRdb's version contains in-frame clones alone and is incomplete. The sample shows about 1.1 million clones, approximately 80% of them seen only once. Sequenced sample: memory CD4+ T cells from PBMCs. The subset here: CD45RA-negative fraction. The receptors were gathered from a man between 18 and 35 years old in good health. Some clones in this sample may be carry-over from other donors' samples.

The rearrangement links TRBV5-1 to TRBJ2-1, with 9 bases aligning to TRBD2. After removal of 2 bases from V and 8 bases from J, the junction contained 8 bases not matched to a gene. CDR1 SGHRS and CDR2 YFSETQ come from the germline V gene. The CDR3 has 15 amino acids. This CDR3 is CASSFSGSRSDEQFF. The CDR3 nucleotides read TGCGCCAGCAGCTTTAGCGGGAGTAGGAGCGATGAGCAGTTCTTC.

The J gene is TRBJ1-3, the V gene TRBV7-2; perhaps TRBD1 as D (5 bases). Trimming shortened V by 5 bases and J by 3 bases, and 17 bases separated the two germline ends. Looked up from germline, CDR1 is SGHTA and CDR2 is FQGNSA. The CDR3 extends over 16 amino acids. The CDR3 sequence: CASSPQLAGIGNTIYF. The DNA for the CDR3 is TGTGCCAGCAGCCCCCAATTAGCAGGGATTGGAAACACCATATATTTT. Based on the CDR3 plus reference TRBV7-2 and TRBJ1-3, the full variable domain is GAGVSQSPSNKVTEKGKDVELRCDPISGHTALYWYRQSLGQGLEFLIYFQGNSAPDKSGLPSDRFSAERTGGSVSTLTIQRTQQEDSAVYLCASSPQLAGIGNTIYFGEGSWLTVV.

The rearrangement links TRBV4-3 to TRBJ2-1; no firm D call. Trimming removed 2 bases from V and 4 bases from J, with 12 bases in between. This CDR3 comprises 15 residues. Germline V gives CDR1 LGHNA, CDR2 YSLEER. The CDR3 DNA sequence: TGCGCCAGCAGCCAACGCCCGCAGGTATACAATGAGCAGTTCTTC. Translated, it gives CASSQRPQVYNEQFF.

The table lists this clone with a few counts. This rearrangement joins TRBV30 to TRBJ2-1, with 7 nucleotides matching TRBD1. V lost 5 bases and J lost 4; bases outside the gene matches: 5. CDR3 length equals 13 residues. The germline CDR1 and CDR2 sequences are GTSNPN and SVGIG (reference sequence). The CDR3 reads CAWGDSGYNEQFF. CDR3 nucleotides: TGTGCCTGGGGGGACAGTGGTTACAATGAGCAGTTCTTC.

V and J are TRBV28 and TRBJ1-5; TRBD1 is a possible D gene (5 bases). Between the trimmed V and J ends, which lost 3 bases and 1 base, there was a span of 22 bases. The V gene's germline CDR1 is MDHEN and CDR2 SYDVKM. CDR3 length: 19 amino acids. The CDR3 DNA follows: TGTGCCAGCAGTTTGGGGGTATCAAAGAATTTCAGAAGCAATCAGCCCCAGCATTTT. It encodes CASSLGVSKNFRSNQPQHF.

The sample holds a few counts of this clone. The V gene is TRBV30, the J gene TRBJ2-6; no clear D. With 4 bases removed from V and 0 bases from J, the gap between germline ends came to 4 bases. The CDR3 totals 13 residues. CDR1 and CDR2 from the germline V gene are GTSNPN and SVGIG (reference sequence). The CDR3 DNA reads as TGTGCCTGGATCCTCTCTGGGGCCAACGTCCTGACTTTC. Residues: CAWILSGANVLTF.

The CDR3 DNA is TGTGCCAGCAGCTTATTCATACAGGACACTGAAGCTTTCTTT. It encodes CASSLFIQDTEAFF. The chain recombines TRBV7-9 with TRBJ1-1; the D gene is possibly TRBD1 (5 bases). Germline loops: CDR1 SEHNR, CDR2 FQNEAQ (reference sequence). V lost 2 bases and J lost 3, with 10 bases in between. CDR3 size: 14 residues.

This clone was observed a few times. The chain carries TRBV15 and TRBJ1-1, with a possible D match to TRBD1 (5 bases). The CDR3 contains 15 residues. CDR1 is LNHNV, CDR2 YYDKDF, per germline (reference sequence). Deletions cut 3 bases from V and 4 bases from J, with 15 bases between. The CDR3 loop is CATSRSGGGSTEAFF. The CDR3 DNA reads TGTGCCACCAGCAGGAGTGGCGGGGGGAGCACTGAAGCTTTCTTT.

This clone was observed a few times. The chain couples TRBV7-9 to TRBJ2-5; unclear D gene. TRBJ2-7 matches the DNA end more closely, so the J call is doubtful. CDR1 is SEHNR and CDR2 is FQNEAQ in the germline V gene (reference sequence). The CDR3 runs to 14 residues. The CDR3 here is CASSPETVSYEQYF. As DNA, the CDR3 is TGTGCCAGCAGCCCCGAGACGGTCTCCTACGAGCAGTACTTC.

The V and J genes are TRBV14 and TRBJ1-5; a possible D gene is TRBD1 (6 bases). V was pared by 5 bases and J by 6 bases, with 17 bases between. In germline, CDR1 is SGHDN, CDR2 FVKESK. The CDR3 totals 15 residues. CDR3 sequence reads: CASSKQNRVSQPQHF. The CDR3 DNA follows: TGTGCCAGCAGCAAGCAGAACAGGGTTAGTCAGCCCCAGCATTTT.

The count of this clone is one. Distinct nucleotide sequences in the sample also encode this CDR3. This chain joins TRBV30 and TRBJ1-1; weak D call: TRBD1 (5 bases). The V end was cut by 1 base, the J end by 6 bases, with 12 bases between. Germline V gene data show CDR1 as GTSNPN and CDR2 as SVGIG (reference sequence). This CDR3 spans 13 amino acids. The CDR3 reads CAWSANSRAEAFF. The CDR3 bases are TGTGCCTGGAGTGCCAACTCCAGGGCTGAAGCTTTCTTT.

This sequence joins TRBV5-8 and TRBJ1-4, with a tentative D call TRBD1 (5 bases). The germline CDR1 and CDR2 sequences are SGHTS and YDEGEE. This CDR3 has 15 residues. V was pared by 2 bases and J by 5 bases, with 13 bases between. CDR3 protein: CASSFGRQPNEKLFF. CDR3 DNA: TGTGCCAGCAGCTTCGGTAGACAGCCCAATGAAAAACTGTTTTTT.

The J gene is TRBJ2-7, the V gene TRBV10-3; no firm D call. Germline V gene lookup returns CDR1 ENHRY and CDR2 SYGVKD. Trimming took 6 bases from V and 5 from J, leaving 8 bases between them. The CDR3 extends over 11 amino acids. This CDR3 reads CAIRVWNEQYF. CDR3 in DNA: TGTGCCATCAGAGTGTGGAACGAGCAGTACTTC.

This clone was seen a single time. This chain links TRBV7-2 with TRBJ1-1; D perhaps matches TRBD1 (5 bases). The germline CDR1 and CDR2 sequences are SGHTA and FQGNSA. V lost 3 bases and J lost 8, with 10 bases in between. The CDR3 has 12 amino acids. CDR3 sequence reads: CASSFSRQEAFF. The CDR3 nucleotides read TGTGCCAGCAGCTTTTCACGACAGGAAGCTTTCTTT.

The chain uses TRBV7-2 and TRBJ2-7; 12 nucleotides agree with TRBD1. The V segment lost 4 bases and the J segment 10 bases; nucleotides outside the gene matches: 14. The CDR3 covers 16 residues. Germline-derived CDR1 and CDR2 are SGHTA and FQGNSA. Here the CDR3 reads CASSSQGDRGRIGQYF. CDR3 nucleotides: TGTGCCAGCAGCTCCCAGGGGGACAGGGGGCGCATTGGACAGTACTTC.

This chain's CDR3 is CASSLLSGRAGTDTQYF. The DNA for the CDR3 is TGTGCCAGCTCACTCCTGAGCGGGAGGGCAGGGACAGATACGCAGTATTTT. The chain employs TRBV18 and TRBJ2-3; TRBD2 agrees at 10 bases. There are 17 residues in the CDR3. Looked up from germline, CDR1 is KGHSH and CDR2 is LQKENI. The V gene end was trimmed by 4 bases and the J gene end by 3 bases; junction bases not matched to a gene: 10.

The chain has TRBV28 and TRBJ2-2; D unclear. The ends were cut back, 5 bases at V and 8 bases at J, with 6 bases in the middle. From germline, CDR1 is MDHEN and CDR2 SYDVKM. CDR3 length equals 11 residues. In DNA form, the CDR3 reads TGTGCCAGCAGTACCCCTGGGGAGCTGTTTTTT. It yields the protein CASSTPGELFF.

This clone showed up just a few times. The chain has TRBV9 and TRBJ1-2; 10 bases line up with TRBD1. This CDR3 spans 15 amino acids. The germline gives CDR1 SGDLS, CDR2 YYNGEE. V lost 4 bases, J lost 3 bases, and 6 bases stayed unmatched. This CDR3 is CASSYLGTGDYGYTF. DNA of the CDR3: TGTGCCAGCAGCTATTTAGGGACAGGGGACTATGGCTACACCTTC.

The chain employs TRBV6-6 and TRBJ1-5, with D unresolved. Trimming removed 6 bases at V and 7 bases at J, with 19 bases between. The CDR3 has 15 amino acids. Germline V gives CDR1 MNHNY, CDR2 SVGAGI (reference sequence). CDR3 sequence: CASSQDLQVNQPQHF. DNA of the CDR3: TGTGCCAGCAGCCAGGACTTGCAGGTGAACCAGCCCCAGCATTTT.

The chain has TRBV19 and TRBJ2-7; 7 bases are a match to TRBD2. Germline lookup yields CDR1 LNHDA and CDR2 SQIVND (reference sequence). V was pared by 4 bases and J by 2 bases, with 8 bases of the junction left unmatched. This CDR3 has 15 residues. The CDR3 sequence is CASSKASGNPYEQYF. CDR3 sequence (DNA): TGTGCCAGTAGTAAGGCCAGCGGGAACCCCTACGAGCAGTACTTC.